This TCR beta chain was obtained from a study of T-cell memory formation after mild COVID-19. Study-level information: In these data, TCR clusters were largely donor specific. Whole-study results and caveats: Mainly CM and EM harbored the contracting CD4+ clones; mainly EMRA harbored the CD8+ ones. That cross-reactive memory joined was suggested by some responding clones appearing in pre-infection memory.

CDR3 length: 17 residues. V lost 2 bases to trimming and J lost 2 bases, with 19 bases between them. CDR1 is MNHEY, CDR2 SVGEGT, per germline. The 5'RACE method, run with constant-segment primers, produced TCR alpha and TCR beta cDNA libraries (carrying sample barcodes and UMIs). TCRdb re-called the 5' RACE reads through MiXCR, storing one row per CDR3 protein. Of hundreds of thousands of distinct CDR3 sequences in the sample, about a fifth were seen once. Turning to this clonotype: Its antigen is as yet unknown.

The sequencing sample was made of PBMCs or a T cell subset sorted from them (not recorded which). This TCR was sampled from an adult woman who had mild COVID-19 (a few samples of this study predate the infection). Cell type and time point are not known. This chain connects TRBV6-2 or TRBV6-3 to TRBJ2-7; a possible D gene is TRBD1 (6 bases). CDR3 nucleotides: TGTGCCAGCAGTTACCGACCGGGACATACAAGGACCTACGAGCAGTACTTC. It yields the protein CASSYRPGHTRTYEQYF.